This TCR beta chain was sequenced in a study of T cell responses to AZD1222 COVID-19 vaccine (dated by TCRdb to about 2021). As for the study more broadly: AZD1222 recipients with second doses at about 4 weeks or about 12 weeks were pooled, because spike-specific TCR depth and breadth did not differ between schedules. A total of about 240 trial participants underwent TCR sequencing, of whom around 200 received two doses of AZD1222 and some 26 received two doses of the MenACWY control vaccine. Trial participants were enrolled by age into 18-55, 56-69 and 70-plus year subgroups, with roughly 150, 30 and 60 TCR-sequenced participants respectively.

The germline V gene gives CDR1 as SGHRS and CDR2 as YFSETQ. The CDR3 runs 14 amino acids, cysteine and phenylalanine included. The only DNA kept is the CDR3, 42 bases in frame from the first base. The CDR3 regions of human TCRbeta chains were analyzed by immunosequencing. On the study's bioinformatics: TCRs in the repertoires were matched against a reference library of SARS-CoV-2-specific TCRs that had been generated with the MIRA antigen-specificity platform. Breadth was defined as the fraction of unique TCRs that were SARS-CoV-2-associated. Depth was defined as the fraction of total T cells that were SARS-CoV-2-associated. Using the MIRA data, every spike-specific TCR was mapped to the spike region that the TCR reacted to and assigned to either a CD4 or a CD8 class. Log10-transformed breadth and depth values were compared by one-way ANOVA with Sidak's multiple comparisons tests. The source is immuneACCESS, and TCRdb retained only in-frame sequences with V and J called. Part of the clones is not carried over; for the studies checked, unresolved V genes explain less than half of this, and the remainder is unexplained. V, J and clone size are those of that table, while D and trimming were read from the DNA. The sample table holds approximately 150,000 clones, of which around 90% were seen once. Approximately 2% of the sample lies in the top ten.

The time point label for this specimen denotes: baseline before first vaccination. Samples from vaccinated people were obtained from the UK trials COV001 and COV002, which included a single-blind randomized controlled phase 2/3 trial of AZD1222 (ChAdOx1 nCoV-19) in healthy adults. For TCRbeta chain sequencing, PBMC samples from trial participants were taken at day 0 and at day 28 after the second dose. This clone was observed once. Its recognized antigen is unknown. At one end the junction does not follow the germline gene, possibly because of a read error. Broad study findings and their caveats: CD4 TCRs associated with the vaccine covered the entire spike protein, and the dominant responses were in regions 160-218 and 743-854. In the small 56-69-year group, the increase in depth fell short of significance, most likely because of low power. Participants were mostly white British, with more females than males. The authors suggested clonal diversity may have been underestimated. Because no samples from the day 14 peak response were available, repertoires could be characterized only after the peak T cell response. After two AZD1222 doses, spike-specific TCR breadth and depth were significantly higher than at day 0 and than in MenACWY recipients. Conclusions about previously exposed vaccinees are limited, since just 5 or 6 AZD1222 recipients were seropositive for SARS-CoV-2 at baseline. Reportedly, close to half of the unique spike-specific TCRs recognized epitopes lying outside the regions that are mutated in the B.1.351 and B.1.1.7 variants.

The sequence is built from TRBV5-1 and TRBJ1-6; TRBD1 lines up with 8 middle nucleotides. The clonotype originates from an adult in good health. Source: peripheral blood, taken on day 0 of AZD1222 vaccination. CDR3 protein: CASSLDRDNSPLHF. The nucleotide sequence is TGCGCCAGCAGTTTGGACAGGGATAATTCACCCCTCCACTTT.